This entry is about one T cell receptor beta chain. What antigen it recognizes has not been identified. No much larger clone is present one base from it, and per-base qualities are unavailable. These data originate in a study of Ad26.COV2.S vaccination and SARS-CoV-2 variants (dated by TCRdb to about 2021). For the study in its entirety: Donors in the vaccine arm were drawn from COV1001, a phase I-IIa trial of Ad26.COV2.S in healthy adults that was multicentre, randomized, double-blind and placebo-controlled. Ad26.COV2.S was administered intramuscularly at 5 x 10^10 or 1 x 10^11 viral particles, either as a single shot or as two shots given 56 days apart. The specificity and breadth of SARS-CoV-2-reactive T cell receptors after Ad26.COV2.S vaccination were assessed by TCRbeta repertoire sequencing. A total of around 32 samples were included in the TCR-sequenced set, comprising about 20 Ad26.COV2.S vaccine recipients, 5 placebo recipients and 8 SARS-CoV-2 convalescent individuals. Trial participants were randomized into five groups of five: low-dose or high-dose Ad26.COV2.S given once or twice, or placebo on both occasions. Throughout the experiments and outcome assessment, investigators stayed blinded to trial group allocation. Summary of the overall study and its limitations: Substantial breadth of spike-specific CD8+ and CD4+ T cell responses was reported after vaccination. Spike-specific TCR breadth was higher in Ad26.COV2.S recipients than in placebo recipients (P = 0.0014). Vaccine and placebo recipients had similar non-spike TCR breadth, a finding consistent with the vaccine containing only spike. Comparing responses between vaccine doses or regimens was not something the study was powered to do. According to the authors, total T cell responses may have been underestimated by the TCR breadth and depth analyses.

The treatment or condition label of this sample denotes: roughly 18 received Ad26.COV2.S at low or high dose, single or two shots; about 5 received placebo; per-sample allocation not given. Repertoires of vaccine and placebo recipients were sequenced from samples collected on day 63 after the first injection. In Cohort 1b, 20 to 25 adults aged 18-55 years were enrolled at a single site in Boston, USA, between 29 July and 7 August 2020. Ad26.COV2.S was a replication-incompetent adenovirus type 26 vector that expressed a prefusion-stabilized SARS-CoV-2 spike protein derived from the original Wuhan strain. From the cysteine through the phenylalanine, the CDR3 covers 18 amino acids. Only the CDR3 portion is preserved as DNA: 54 bases, with reading frame beginning at the first base. Cut back by 0 bases and 3 bases, the V and J ends lie 20 bases apart. CDR1 SGHDN and CDR2 FVKESK were looked up in the germline V gene.

TCRbeta CDR3 regions were sequenced with the immunoSEQ Assay. After extraction, genomic DNA underwent amplification by bias-controlled multiplex PCR, followed by high-throughput sequencing. The authors' analysis ran thus. To quantify the absolute abundance of every unique TCRbeta CDR3 region, sequences were collapsed and filtered. Usable DNA was measured by amplifying reference genes present in all nucleated cells, and TCRbeta template counts were normalized to that usable DNA to estimate T cell fraction. Repertoire TCRs were annotated as SARS-CoV-2-specific by exact matching of V gene, CDR3 amino acid sequence and J gene to a known reactive TCR set. The reference SARS-CoV-2 TCR set was obtained from MIRA and was filtered for enrichment in COVID-19-positive ImmuneCODE repertoires, whereby public or cross-reactive TCRs were removed. Using the MIRA antigens, annotated TCRs were further analysed by specific ORF or by position within an ORF. Breadth was defined as annotated unique rearrangements over total unique productive rearrangements; depth was the summed frequency of those rearrangements. TCR breadth was compared between groups using two-sided Wilcoxon rank-sum tests. TCRdb took this table from immuneACCESS and kept in-frame rearrangements with V and J called. Such tables lack part of the clones; where checked against another copy, unresolved V genes explain under half of the gap, and the rest is unexplained. Clone size and the V and J calls come from that table; the DNA yielded D and trimming. This sample comprises 300,000 to 350,000 clones, 86% of them detected only once. The ten largest clones add up to more than 1.5% of the sample.

This chain is built from TRBV14 and TRBJ1-1; a confident D gene designation cannot be given. The sequence was obtained from a person aged 18-60 years who received the Ad26.COV2.S COVID-19 vaccine or a placebo. The sequencing here drew on peripheral blood, taken in a trial of Ad26.COV2.S vaccine versus placebo. The CDR3 protein: CASSQDISLRVADTEAFF. The DNA reads TGTGCCAGCAGCCAAGATATATCTTTGAGGGTAGCGGACACTGAAGCTTTCTTT.